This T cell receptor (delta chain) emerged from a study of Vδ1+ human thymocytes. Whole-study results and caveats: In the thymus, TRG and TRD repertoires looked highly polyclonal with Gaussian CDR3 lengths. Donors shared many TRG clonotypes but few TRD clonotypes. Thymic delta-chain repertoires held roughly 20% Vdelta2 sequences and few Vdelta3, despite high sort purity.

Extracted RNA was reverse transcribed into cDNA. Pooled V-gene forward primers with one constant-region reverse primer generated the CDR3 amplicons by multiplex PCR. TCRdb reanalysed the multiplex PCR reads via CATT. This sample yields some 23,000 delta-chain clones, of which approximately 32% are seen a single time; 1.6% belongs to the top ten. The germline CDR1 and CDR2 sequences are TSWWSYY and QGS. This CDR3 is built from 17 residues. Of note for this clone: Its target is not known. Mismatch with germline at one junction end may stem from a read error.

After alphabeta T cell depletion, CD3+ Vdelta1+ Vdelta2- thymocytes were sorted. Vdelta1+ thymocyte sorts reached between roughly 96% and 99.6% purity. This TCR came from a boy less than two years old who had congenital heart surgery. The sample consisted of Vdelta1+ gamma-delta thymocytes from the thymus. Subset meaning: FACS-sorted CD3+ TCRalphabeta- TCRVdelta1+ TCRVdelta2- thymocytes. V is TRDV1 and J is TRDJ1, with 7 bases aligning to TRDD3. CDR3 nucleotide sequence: TGTGCTGTTGGGGACTCTCTCGGGGTTGGGGGACCCGATAAACTCATCTTT. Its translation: CAVGDSLGVGGPDKLIF.